This paragraph covers one TCR beta chain sequence. Antigen unknown. At the survey level, the v3.0 immunoSEQ assay was run. Assay used: immunoSEQ multiplex PCR; TCRdb lists only in-frame clones, some missing. The sample shows approximately 17,000 clones, over 60% of them seen only once. The CDR3 loop spans 13 amino acids. Germline V gene sequence: CDR1 MNHEY, CDR2 SMNVEV (reference sequence). V shed 4 bases and J shed 0 bases, with 4 bases lying between them. The data stem from a study of long-term antiretroviral therapy in people with HIV. One or more pre-ART and two or more post-ART PBMC samples were available from each donor. None of the participants with HIV were treated outside the United States. Study-wide findings and caveats: The study found that diversity rose after ART but stayed below transplant donor controls. Within the repertoire, clones expanded before ART were dominant at all time points.

The starting material was unsorted PBMCs, obtained 2.5 years before starting antiretroviral therapy. The TCR was taken from a woman between 50 and 59 years old with HIV. V usage is TRBV27 and J usage is TRBJ1-5; D ambiguous. The CDR3 reads CASSSYSNQPQHF. The CDR3, as DNA: TGTGCCAGCAGTTCCTATAGCAATCAGCCCCAGCATTTT.